Given below is one T cell receptor (beta chain) in context. This record comes from a study of cytomegalovirus exposure and HLA in healthy donors. This CDR3 is built from 13 residues. Per the germline V gene, CDR1 is SGHAT and CDR2 is FQNNGV. Trimming shortened V by 1 base and J by 10 bases, and 13 bases separated the two germline ends. The data were produced by immunoSEQ multiplex PCR, yet TCRdb's version contains in-frame clones alone and is incomplete. The table records 35,000 to 40,000 clones, 85% to 95% of them present only once. This rearrangement joins TRBV11-2 to TRBJ1-1; D may be TRBD1 (6 bases). The sequencing sample was made of PBMCs. This TCR was recovered from a man aged 18 to 30 in good health and CMV-seronegative. The chain's CDR3 is CASSLGQGLGAFF. CDR3 nucleotide sequence: TGTGCCAGCAGCTTAGGGCAGGGGCTTGGAGCTTTCTTT.